This TCR beta chain emerged from a study of early T cells in non-severe SARS-CoV-2 infection. On the study more broadly: Sequencing of bulk RNA from unsorted whole blood was done, without chain pairing. Notes on the study in general: Matching with VDJdb favored anti-spike CD8 responses (missing private and CD4 specificities).

Unique molecular identifiers (one per individual cDNA molecule) were attached. TCRdb ran MiXCR on the 5' RACE reads and lists one entry per CDR3 protein. Among tens of thousands of distinct CDR3 sequences listed, around 10% were seen once. The CDR3 covers 11 residues. The germline V gene encodes CDR1 SEHNR and CDR2 FQNEAQ (reference sequence). V was cut by 1 base and J by 9 bases, with 4 bases left in between. In its sample, this clonotype was seen many times. Its antigen is not known. Sequences were derived from whole blood, sampled at baseline. The V call is TRBV7-9, the J call TRBJ2-1; D is unresolved. This TCR was sampled from an adult who was a healthcare worker with PCR-confirmed SARS-CoV-2 infection or an uninfected control (not recorded which). CDR3 region: CASSLVGEQFF. CDR3 bases: TGTGCCAGCAGCTTAGTGGGTGAGCAGTTCTTC.